This T cell receptor (beta chain) was sequenced during a study of spatial heterogeneity in lung cancer. Across the study: Among detected sequences, beta-chain ones consistently exceeded alpha-chain ones in number. A unique TCR and UMI combination showed up more than ten times in raw reads, on average.

TCRdb itself ran the 5' RACE reads through MiXCR, one entry per CDR3 protein. Seen here are about 38,000 distinct CDR3 sequences, 5.2% observed once, and the top ten hold approximately 25%. As to time point: sample taken at primary tumor resection. Material for sequencing was whole RNA from tumor, nontumor lung or frozen PBMC, left unsorted. The sample holds many counts of this clonotype. The CDR3 runs to 17 residues. Trimming left V 8 bases short and J 0 bases short, with 23 bases between. Germline V lookup: CDR1 SEHNR, CDR2 FQNEAQ (reference sequence). This rearrangement joins TRBV7-9 to TRBJ2-7, with D possibly matching TRBD2 (5 bases). The receptor was derived from a female donor with early-stage non-small cell lung cancer. Sequencing was performed on PBMCs, taken at surgery. CDR3 sequence reads: CASDLQANDGNSYEQYF. The CDR3 DNA reads as TGTGCCAGCGACTTACAAGCCAACGACGGGAACTCCTACGAGCAGTACTTC.